These T cell receptor beta chains were read from a single sample in a study of cytomegalovirus exposure and HLA in healthy donors. Assay used: immunoSEQ multiplex PCR; TCRdb lists only in-frame clones, some missing. The profile covers around 100,000 clones, with around 69% appearing a single time and around 20% taken by the ten largest. The specimen sequenced was PBMCs. Source of these receptors: a woman aged 60-75 years in good health and CMV-seropositive. The conserved cysteine and the conserved F or W are not part of the CDR3 here.

v_gene	j_gene	CDR3aa
TRBV6-5	TRBJ1-1	ASKQRNTEAF
TRBV18	TRBJ1-6	ASSPTGQEISPLH
TRBV5-6	TRBJ1-5	ASSLYGQTNSNQPQH
TRBV10-3	TRBJ2-3	AISELGTRSTDTQY
TRBV28	TRBJ2-3	ASSPTSGTTDTQY
TRBV5-1	TRBJ2-6	ASSFRVPGANVLT
TRBV7-6	TRBJ2-1	ASSLTSGYNEQF
TRBV6-4	TRBJ2-1	ASSLLAGVGNEQF
TRBV18	TRBJ1-1	ASSPPSRGQRMNTEAF
TRBV7-2	TRBJ1-2	ASSYRTVNYGYT
TRBV5-1	TRBJ1-2	ASSVTGENYGYT
TRBV2	TRBJ1-2	ASTGEGIDGYT
TRBV29-1	TRBJ2-1	SGQLAVNEQF
TRBV29-1	TRBJ1-1	SVARGETEAF
TRBV30	TRBJ1-1	AWVRQARTEAF
TRBV27	TRBJ2-7	ASSRGTGKFEQY
TRBV13	TRBJ2-5	ASSLRTGRDHQETQY
TRBV5-4	TRBJ2-3	ASSPQGADTQY
TRBV18	TRBJ1-1	ASSPPGGGAF
TRBV18	TRBJ2-7	ASSPVQTYEQY
TRBV28	-	ASLGSSYEQY
TRBV9	TRBJ2-7	ASSVDPLREQY